The rows below give T cell receptor beta chains drawn from one sample of a study of beta chain features in type 1 diabetes. The protocol was immunoSEQ multiplex PCR, while the TCRdb copy is restricted to in-frame clones and leaves out a portion. The profile covers about 45,000 clones, with around 70% appearing a single time and roughly 2.1% taken by the ten largest. The specimen was Tregs from blood. The receptors were gathered from a woman aged 18-30 years with type 1 diabetes. The CDR3 runs from the conserved cysteine through the conserved F or W. Each record gives: D gene, CDR3 length, clone size, J gene, V gene, CDR3 protein, CDR3 DNA. A D gene is named only where the DNA matches it firmly. Clone size is stated in some rows and not others, as once, few, many or a class when expanded.

NA | 15 | NA | TRBJ2-7 | TRBV18 | CASSPPGSNSWEQYF | TGTGCCAGCTCACCACCCGGGTCTAACTCCTGGGAGCAGTACTTC
NA | 15 | NA | TRBJ1-1 | TRBV14 | CASSQETRMNTEAFF | TGTGCCAGCAGCCAAGAGACTCGCATGAACACTGAAGCTTTCTTT
NA | 13 | NA | TRBJ1-5 | TRBV7-2 | CASSLRGGQPQHF | TGTGCCAGCAGCTTAAGGGGCGGCCAGCCCCAGCATTTT
TRBD1 | 14 | NA | TRBJ2-7 | TRBV9 | CASSPRTGPYEQYF | TGTGCCAGCAGCCCACGGACAGGGCCCTACGAGCAGTACTTC
NA | 13 | NA | TRBJ2-7 | TRBV19 | CASSIVGSYEQYF | TGTGCCAGTAGTATAGTGGGCAGTTACGAGCAGTACTTC
TRBD1 | 14 | NA | TRBJ2-7 | TRBV7-2 | CASSLTGRAYEQYF | TGTGCCAGCAGCTTGACAGGGAGAGCCTACGAGCAGTACTTC
TRBD2 | 14 | NA | TRBJ2-7 | TRBV5-1 | CASSSGTSVSGQYF | TGCGCCAGCAGCTCCGGGACTAGCGTTTCTGGGCAGTACTTC
NA | 16 | NA | TRBJ2-1 | TRBV2 | CASSEVQEFSSDEQFF | TGTGCCAGCAGTGAGGTACAAGAGTTTAGCAGCGATGAGCAGTTCTTC
NA | 14 | once | TRBJ1-3 | TRBV7-9 | CASSLGHSGNTIYF | TGTGCCAGCAGCTTAGGACACTCTGGAAACACCATATATTTT
NA | 14 | once | TRBJ2-7 | TRBV7-2 | CASSAHIQSYEQYF | TGTGCCAGCAGCGCTCACATTCAGTCGTACGAGCAGTACTTC
NA | 14 | NA | TRBJ1-5 | TRBV5-6 | CASSLGQGRAPQHF | TGTGCCAGCAGCTTGGGGCAGGGCCGGGCGCCCCAGCATTTT
NA | 18 | NA | TRBJ2-3 | TRBV4-1 | CASSQVHGGRTSTDTQYF | TGCGCCAGCAGCCAAGTGCACGGGGGTCGGACTAGCACAGATACGCAGTATTTT
TRBD2 | 15 | NA | TRBJ2-5 | TRBV11-2 | CASSFQTSGKETQYF | TGTGCCAGCAGCTTTCAGACTAGCGGTAAAGAGACCCAGTACTTC
TRBD2 | 15 | NA | TRBJ2-5 | TRBV28 | CASNLPGGSQETQYF | TGTGCCAGCAATCTCCCGGGAGGGAGCCAAGAGACCCAGTACTTC
NA | 17 | NA | TRBJ2-2 | TRBV5-6 | CASSPHGGTSNTGELFF | TGTGCCAGCAGCCCGCATGGGGGGACCTCGAACACCGGGGAGCTGTTTTTT
NA | 12 | once | TRBJ1-5 | TRBV7-9 | CASSSNYQPQHF | TGTGCCAGCAGCTCAAATTATCAGCCCCAGCATTTT
NA | 15 | few | TRBJ2-1 | TRBV5-4 | CASNPQTQRLDEQFF | TGTGCCAGCAACCCTCAGACCCAGCGGTTGGATGAGCAGTTCTTC
NA | 15 | NA | TRBJ2-3 | TRBV5-6 | CASSLRREHTDTQYF | TGTGCCAGCAGCTTAAGGCGGGAACACACAGATACGCAGTATTTT
NA | 15 | few | TRBJ1-1 | TRBV5-4 | CASSLPPTENTEAFF | TGTGCCAGCAGCTTACCTCCAACAGAGAACACTGAAGCTTTCTTT
TRBD1 | 14 | once | TRBJ2-5 | TRBV28 | CASSQRQGRETQYF | TGTGCCAGCAGTCAAAGACAGGGCCGGGAGACCCAGTACTTC
NA | 12 | NA | TRBJ1-2 | TRBV29-1 | CSVGRGEDGYTF | TGCAGCGTTGGCCGAGGGGAGGATGGCTACACCTTC
TRBD1 | 15 | few | TRBJ1-1 | TRBV18 | CASSPLLGQGGEAFF | TGTGCCAGCTCACCATTACTAGGACAGGGAGGTGAAGCTTTCTTT
TRBD1 | 13 | NA | TRBJ1-1 | TRBV29-1 | CSMEQGEGTEAFF | TGCAGCATGGAACAGGGGGAGGGCACTGAAGCTTTCTTT
TRBD1 | 16 | NA | TRBJ2-1 | TRBV18 | CASSPDTSRGLNEQFF | TGTGCCAGCTCACCTGACACTAGCAGGGGGCTCAATGAGCAGTTCTTC
TRBD1 | 13 | NA | TRBJ2-7 | TRBV29-1 | CSVRQGASYEQYF | TGCAGCGTAAGACAGGGGGCGTCCTACGAGCAGTACTTC
TRBD2 | 14 | NA | TRBJ2-7 | TRBV7-2 | CASSLARGYYEQYF | TGTGCCAGCAGCTTAGCGCGGGGGTACTACGAGCAGTACTTC
NA | 13 | NA | TRBJ2-7 | TRBV29-1 | CSVGRGTTGEQYF | TGCAGCGTTGGTAGGGGAACCACGGGCGAGCAGTACTTC
NA | 14 | NA | TRBJ2-2 | TRBV2 | CVTRGTVESGELFF | TGTGTCACCCGCGGGACAGTCGAATCCGGGGAGCTGTTTTTT
NA | 14 | few | TRBJ1-1 | TRBV5-5 | CASSFRGWDTEAFF | TGTGCCAGCAGCTTCAGGGGTTGGGACACTGAAGCTTTCTTT
TRBD2 | 17 | NA | TRBJ2-1 | TRBV2 | CASSEAPPPSGPNEQFF | TGTGCCAGCAGTGAAGCGCCCCCCCCTAGCGGACCCAATGAGCAGTTCTTC
NA | 15 | NA | TRBJ1-5 | TRBV2 | CASSYDGRGNQPQHF | TGTGCCAGCAGTTACGACGGGCGGGGCAATCAGCCCCAGCATTTT
TRBD2 | 15 | NA | TRBJ2-7 | TRBV5-1 | CASSLSPAGFGEQYF | TGCGCCAGCAGCTTGTCCCCAGCGGGATTCGGCGAGCAGTACTTC
TRBD2 | 14 | NA | TRBJ2-7 | TRBV6-6 | CASTLQVPAGEQYF | TGTGCCAGCACCCTACAGGTGCCAGCGGGGGAGCAGTACTTC
NA | 14 | few | TRBJ2-5 | TRBV29-1 | CSVEAWGVSETQYF | TGCAGCGTTGAAGCATGGGGGGTATCAGAGACCCAGTACTTC
NA | 15 | NA | TRBJ2-5 | TRBV2 | CASSELGTVQETQYF | TGTGCCAGCAGTGAACTCGGGACTGTCCAAGAGACCCAGTACTTC
NA | 13 | NA | TRBJ1-2 | TRBV5-1 | CASSLEGALGYTF | TGCGCCAGCAGCTTGGAAGGGGCGCTGGGCTACACCTTC
NA | 11 | NA | TRBJ1-2 | TRBV5-5 | CASSGGRGYTF | TGTGCCAGCAGCGGAGGTAGAGGCTACACCTTC
NA | 16 | NA | TRBJ2-3 | TRBV9 | CASSVAGGPSTDTQYF | TGTGCCAGCAGCGTAGCGGGCGGGCCTAGCACAGATACGCAGTATTTT
NA | 15 | NA | TRBJ2-7 | TRBV18 | CASSSSLSSSYEQYF | TGTGCCAGCTCATCCTCTTTGTCCTCCTCCTACGAGCAGTACTTC
NA | 13 | NA | TRBJ1-1 | TRBV16 | CASTQDRNTEAFF | TGTGCCAGCACCCAAGACAGAAACACTGAAGCTTTCTTT
NA | 13 | NA | TRBJ2-3 | TRBV7-8 | CASFPLSADTQYF | TGTGCCAGCTTCCCCTTATCTGCAGATACGCAGTATTTT
NA | 12 | few | TRBJ2-1 | TRBV7-9 | CASSSWRGEQFF | TGTGCCAGCAGCTCGTGGCGGGGTGAGCAGTTCTTC
NA | 15 | few | TRBJ1-6 | TRBV6-6 | CATTSWSSYNSPLHF | TGTGCCACCACTAGCTGGAGCTCCTATAATTCACCCCTCCACTTT
TRBD1 | 15 | NA | TRBJ1-6 | TRBV5-6 | CASKTGGSYNSPLHF | TGTGCCAGCAAGACAGGGGGCTCCTATAATTCACCCCTCCACTTT
TRBD2 | 15 | NA | TRBJ2-1 | TRBV9 | CASSVGSGGYNEQFF | TGTGCCAGCAGCGTAGGGAGCGGGGGGTACAATGAGCAGTTCTTC
TRBD1 | 14 | NA | TRBJ2-7 | TRBV10-3 | CAISFRGPSDEQYF | TGTGCCATCAGCTTCAGGGGGCCTAGCGACGAGCAGTACTTC
NA | 15 | NA | TRBJ1-1 | TRBV4-1 | CASSHRRQSNTEAFF | TGCGCCAGCAGCCATCGCAGACAGTCGAACACTGAAGCTTTCTTT
TRBD1 | 14 | NA | TRBJ2-7 | TRBV29-1 | CSVASGTGGYEQYF | TGCAGCGTGGCCTCCGGGACAGGGGGCTACGAGCAGTACTTC
TRBD2 | 14 | NA | TRBJ2-7 | TRBV28 | CASSLLVGGYEQYF | TGTGCCAGCAGTTTATTAGTGGGAGGGTACGAGCAGTACTTC
NA | 16 | few | TRBJ1-3 | TRBV5-4 | CASSATGPFSGNTIYF | TGTGCCAGCAGCGCGACAGGACCCTTCTCTGGAAACACCATATATTTT
TRBD1 | 15 | NA | TRBJ2-7 | TRBV18 | CASSPKGQGFYEQYF | TGTGCCAGCTCACCAAAAGGACAGGGTTTTTACGAGCAGTACTTC
NA | 15 | NA | TRBJ2-5 | TRBV9 | CASSVDGPAGETQYF | TGTGCCAGCAGCGTAGACGGGCCAGCGGGAGAGACCCAGTACTTC
NA | 14 | NA | TRBJ2-7 | TRBV13 | CASSPNNPPYEQYF | TGTGCCAGCAGCCCTAATAATCCCCCCTACGAGCAGTACTTC
NA | 15 | few | TRBJ2-3 | TRBV29-1 | CSGTPGIMGTDTQYF | TGCAGCGGGACCCCAGGGATAATGGGAACAGATACGCAGTATTTT
TRBD1 | 13 | once | TRBJ2-7 | TRBV6-5 | CASSPGQVYEQYF | TGTGCCAGCAGTCCGGGACAGGTCTACGAGCAGTACTTC